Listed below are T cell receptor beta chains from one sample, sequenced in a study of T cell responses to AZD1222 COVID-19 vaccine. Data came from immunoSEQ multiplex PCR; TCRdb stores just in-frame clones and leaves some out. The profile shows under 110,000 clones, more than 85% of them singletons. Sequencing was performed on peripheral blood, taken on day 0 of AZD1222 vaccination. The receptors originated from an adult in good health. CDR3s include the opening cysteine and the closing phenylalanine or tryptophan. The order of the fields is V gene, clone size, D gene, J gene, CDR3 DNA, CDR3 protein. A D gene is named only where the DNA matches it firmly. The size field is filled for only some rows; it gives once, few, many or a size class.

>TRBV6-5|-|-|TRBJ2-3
TGTGCCAGCAGGATCAGCAGAAGCACAGATACGCAGTATTTT
CASRISRSTDTQYF
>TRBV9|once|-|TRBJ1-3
TGTGCCAGCAGCGTAGCGGGAGGGCCTGGATTAGGAAACACCATATATTTT
CASSVAGGPGLGNTIYF
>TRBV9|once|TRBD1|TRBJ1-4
TGTGCCAGCAGCGGGACAGGGCTTAATGAAAAACTGTTTTTT
CASSGTGLNEKLFF
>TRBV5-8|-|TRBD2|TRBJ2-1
TGTGCCAGCAGCTTTCGGACTAGCGGGAGGGCCCAACGGTCTGAGCAGTTCTTC
CASSFRTSGRAQRSEQFF
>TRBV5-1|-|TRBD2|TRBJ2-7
TGCGCCAGCAGCTTGGGTAGCGGGCCCTACGAGCAGTACTTC
CASSLGSGPYEQYF
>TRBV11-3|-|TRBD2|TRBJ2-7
TGTGCCAGCAGCCCTAGCGGGGGGGCTTACGAGCAGTACTTC
CASSPSGGAYEQYF
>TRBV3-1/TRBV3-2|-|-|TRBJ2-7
TGTGCCAGCAGCCAAGATCTCCCCGAGCAGTACTTC
CASSQDLPEQYF
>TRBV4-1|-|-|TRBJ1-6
TGCGCCAGCAGCCAAGGCGACCCGGGACTCGTCAAATGGCCCCTCCACTTT
CASSQGDPGLVKWPLHF
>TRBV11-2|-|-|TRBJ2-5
TGTGCCAGCAGCTTAAGGGCGAGGACCCAGTACTTC
CASSLRARTQYF
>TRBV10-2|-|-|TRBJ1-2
TGCGCCAGCAGTGACCCCGGGGCCTTCTCCGATGGCTACACCTTC
CASSDPGAFSDGYTF
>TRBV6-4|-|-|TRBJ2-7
TGTGCCAGCCCCGTACGAACAGTCGAGCAGTACTTC
CASPVRTVEQYF
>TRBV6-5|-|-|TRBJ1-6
TGTGCCAGCAGCGCAAGCTCCTATAATTCACCCCTCCACTTT
CASSASSYNSPLHF
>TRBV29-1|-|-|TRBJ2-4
TGCAGCGTTGCTCCGGACATCCGGAACATTCAGTACTTC
CSVAPDIRNIQYF
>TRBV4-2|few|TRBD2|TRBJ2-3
TGTGCCAGCAGCCAAGATCTCGGGAGGGGCACAGATACGCAGTATTTT
CASSQDLGRGTDTQYF
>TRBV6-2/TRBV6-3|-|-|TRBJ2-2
TGTGCCAGCAGTAAACGAAAGGGAAGCGGCGCCGGGGAGCTGTTTTTT
CASSKRKGSGAGELFF
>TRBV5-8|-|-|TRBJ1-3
TGTGCCAGCAGCTTGGGCGGAAACACCATATATTTT
CASSLGGNTIYF
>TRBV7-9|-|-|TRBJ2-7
TGTGCCAGCAGCCCCCACTACGAGCAGTACTTC
CASSPHYEQYF
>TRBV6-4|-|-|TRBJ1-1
TGTGCCAGCTCAGAGGGTCCGGGCACTGAAGCTTTCTTT
CASSEGPGTEAFF
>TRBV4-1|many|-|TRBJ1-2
TGCGCCAGCAGCCAAGAAAGTGGACAGCGAAACTATGGCTACACCTTC
CASSQESGQRNYGYTF
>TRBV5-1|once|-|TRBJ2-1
TGCGCCAGCAACCGACAGGTCGACCCCAATGAGCAGTTCTTC
CASNRQVDPNEQFF
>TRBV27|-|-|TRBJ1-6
TGTGCCAGCAGTTTATTTGGAACGGACTCCTATAATTCACCCCTCCACTTT
CASSLFGTDSYNSPLHF
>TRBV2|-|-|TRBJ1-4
TGTGCCAGCAGTGGTTACATCGCTGCAACTAATGAAAAACTGTTTTTT
CASSGYIAATNEKLFF
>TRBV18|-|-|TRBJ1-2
TGTGCCAGCTCACCCCGGGCTGAAGATGGCTACACCTTC
CASSPRAEDGYTF
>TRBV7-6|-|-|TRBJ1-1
TGTGCCAGCAGCTTATCGGGGGGCACTGAAGCTTTCTTT
CASSLSGGTEAFF
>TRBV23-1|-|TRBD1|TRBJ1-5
TGCGCCAGCAGTCAACGAAGGACAGGGATTACGGGCAATCAGCCCCAGCATTTT
CASSQRRTGITGNQPQHF
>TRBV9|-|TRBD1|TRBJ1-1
TGTGCCAGCAGCGTAGGAGGGGGCTTAACGACTGAAGCTTTCTTT
CASSVGGGLTTEAFF
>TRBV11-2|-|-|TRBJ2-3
TGTGCCAGCAGCCGGACTGTAAACACAGATACGCAGTATTTT
CASSRTVNTDTQYF
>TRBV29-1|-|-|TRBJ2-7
TGCAGCGTTGCTGATACCTACGAGCAGTACTTC
CSVADTYEQYF
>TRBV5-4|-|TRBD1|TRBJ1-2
TGTGCCAGCAGCTGGGACAGGGACTCTGGCTACACCTTC
CASSWDRDSGYTF
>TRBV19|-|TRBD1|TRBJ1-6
TGTGCCAGTCGGACAGGGTCTAACTCCTATAATTCACCCCTCCACTTT
CASRTGSNSYNSPLHF
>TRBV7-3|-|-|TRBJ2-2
TGTGCCAGCAGCCCGGGCGGGGCTAGCGCGAACACCGGGGAGCTGTTTTTT
CASSPGGASANTGELFF
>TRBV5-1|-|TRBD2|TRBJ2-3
TGCGCCAGCAGCTGGGGACTAGCGCCAGATACGCAGTATTTT
CASSWGLAPDTQYF
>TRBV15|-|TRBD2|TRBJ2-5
TGTGCCACCACCCCAGGGGGGATAGCGGGAGGTTTGGAGACCCAGTACTTC
CATTPGGIAGGLETQYF
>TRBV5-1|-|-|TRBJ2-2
TGCGCCAGCAGCCCCACCGAGTCAATAATCACCGGGGAGCTGTTTTTT
CASSPTESIITGELFF
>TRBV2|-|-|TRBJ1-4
TGTGCCAGCAGTGAAACAGGGTGGACTGAAAAACTGTTTTTT
CASSETGWTEKLFF